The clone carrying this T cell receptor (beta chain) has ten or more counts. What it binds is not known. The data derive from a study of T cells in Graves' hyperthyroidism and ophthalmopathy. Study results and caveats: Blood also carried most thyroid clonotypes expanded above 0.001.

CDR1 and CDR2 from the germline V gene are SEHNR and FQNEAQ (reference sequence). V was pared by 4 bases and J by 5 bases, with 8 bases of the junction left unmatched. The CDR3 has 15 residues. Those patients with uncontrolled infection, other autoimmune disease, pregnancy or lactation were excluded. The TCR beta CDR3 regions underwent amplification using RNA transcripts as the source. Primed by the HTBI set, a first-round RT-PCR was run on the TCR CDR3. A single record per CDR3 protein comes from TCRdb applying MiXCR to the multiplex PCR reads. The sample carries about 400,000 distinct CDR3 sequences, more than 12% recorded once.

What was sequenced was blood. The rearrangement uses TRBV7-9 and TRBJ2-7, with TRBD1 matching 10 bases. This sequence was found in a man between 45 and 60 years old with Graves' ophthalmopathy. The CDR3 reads CASSSGQGGTNEQYF. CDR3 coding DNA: TGTGCCAGCAGCTCCGGACAGGGGGGAACAAACGAGCAGTACTTC.